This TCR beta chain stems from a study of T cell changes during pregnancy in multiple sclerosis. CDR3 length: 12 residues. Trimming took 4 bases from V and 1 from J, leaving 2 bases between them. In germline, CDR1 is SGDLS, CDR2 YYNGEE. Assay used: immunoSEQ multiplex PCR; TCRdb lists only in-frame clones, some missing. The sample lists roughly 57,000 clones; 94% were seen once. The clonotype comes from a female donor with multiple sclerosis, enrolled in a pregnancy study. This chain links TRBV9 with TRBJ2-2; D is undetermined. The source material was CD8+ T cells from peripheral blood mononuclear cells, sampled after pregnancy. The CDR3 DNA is TGTGCCAGCAGCCGGAACACCGGGGAGCTGTTTTTT. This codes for CASSRNTGELFF.